These 29 T cell receptor beta chains originate from one sample sequenced in a study of blood T cell repertoires in COVID-19. Profiling relied on immunoSEQ multiplex PCR, and the TCRdb table lists in-frame clones only, not all of them. The sample holds around 56,000 clones, about 90% seen once. The specimen sequenced was peripheral blood. These receptors all come from a man aged 60 to 69 with active or convalescent COVID-19.

This chain joins TRBV28 and TRBJ1-2, with D perhaps matching TRBD1 (5 bases). Trimming left V 2 bases short and J 4 bases short, with 8 bases between. Germline CDR1 MDHEN, CDR2 SYDVKM. This CDR3 spans 13 amino acids. The CDR3 sequence is CASSLAGSYGYTF. CDR3 nucleotide sequence: TGTGCCAGCAGTTTAGCAGGGTCCTATGGCTACACCTTC.

The V and J genes are TRBV7-2 and TRBJ2-1; 8 positions match TRBD1. This CDR3 is built from 12 residues. V shed 5 bases and J 16 bases; nucleotides not matched to a gene: 10. CDR1 and CDR2 from the germline V gene are SGHTA and FQGNSA. The CDR3 nucleotides are TGTGCCAGCAGCCCGAACTCAGGGGGCGAATTCTTC. Residues: CASSPNSGGEFF.

This clone was detected once. The gene calls are TRBV7-9 and TRBJ1-2; D possibly corresponds to TRBD1 (6 bases). The germline V gene has CDR1 SEHNR and CDR2 FQNEAQ (reference sequence). Trimming took off 1 base at V and 8 bases at J, with 11 bases between the two ends. The CDR3 length is 13 residues. CDR3 amino acids: CASSLEQGGGYTF. CDR3 nucleotide sequence: TGTGCCAGCAGCTTAGAACAGGGCGGCGGCTACACCTTC.

The rearrangement links TRBV6-5 to TRBJ2-5, with a weak D call TRBD1 (6 bases). The CDR3 extends over 13 amino acids. Germline V gene data show CDR1 as MNHEY and CDR2 as SVGAGI. V dropped 6 bases and J dropped 4 bases, with 12 bases sitting between them. The CDR3 reads CASSRGRVETQYF. The CDR3 bases are TGTGCCAGCAGCAGGGGTCGGGTAGAGACCCAGTACTTC.

CDR3 bases: TGTGCCAGCAGCCAAGAAAAGGGAGACACTGAAGCTTTCTTT. This sequence encodes CASSQEKGDTEAFF. The chain employs TRBV4-2 and TRBJ1-1; D remains ambiguous. The CDR3 sequence is 14 residues long. Germline CDR1 LGHNA, CDR2 YNFKEQ. Trimming pared 0 bases from V and 3 bases from J, leaving 8 bases between.

The chain links TRBV28 to TRBJ1-1; D uncertain. CDR3 length: 15 residues. Per germline, CDR1 MDHEN and CDR2 SYDVKM. Trimming pared 1 base from V and 6 bases from J, leaving 15 bases between. The CDR3 DNA is TGTGCCAGCAGTTTATTCCGTCGGGTGTACGCTGAAGCTTTCTTT. Its protein is CASSLFRRVYAEAFF.

The rearrangement links TRBV19 to TRBJ2-3, with 11 bases lining up with TRBD2. The CDR3 consists of 16 residues. J was trimmed by 7 bases and V by 6 bases; bases with no gene match: 12. Germline CDR1 is LNHDA and CDR2 is SQIVND (reference sequence). CDR3 loop: CASSRGLAEVVNTQYF. In DNA, the CDR3 is TGTGCCAGTAGCCGGGGACTAGCGGAGGTCGTAAATACGCAGTATTTT.

The V and J genes are TRBV18 and TRBJ1-5; D call uncertain. Germline V CDR1 and CDR2: KGHSH, LQKENI. V shed 3 bases and J shed 0 bases, with 6 bases lying between them. This CDR3 has 14 residues. The chain's CDR3 is CASSPLSSNQPQHF. For the CDR3, the DNA is TGTGCCAGCTCACCCTTGTCTAGCAATCAGCCCCAGCATTTT.

The sample holds a few counts of this clone. The J gene is TRBJ1-3, the V gene TRBV7-8; a weak D match, TRBD1 (5 bases). Deletions cut 5 bases from V and 0 bases from J, with 17 bases between. The CDR3 loop spans 17 amino acids. Germline values: CDR1 SGHVS, CDR2 FQNEAQ. The CDR3 reads CASSPTWAGNSGNTIYF. The CDR3 region has the DNA TGTGCCAGCAGCCCAACGTGGGCAGGGAACTCTGGAAACACCATATATTTT. The full variable domain, its missing parts supplied by reference TRBV7-8 and TRBJ1-3, is GAGVSQSPRYKVAKRGQDVALRCDPISGHVSLFWYQQALGQGPEFLTYFQNEAQLDKSGLPSDRFFAERPEGSVSTLKIQRTQQEDSAVYLCASSPTWAGNSGNTIYFGEGSWLTVV.

The rearrangement joins TRBV19 to TRBJ1-5, with D possibly TRBD1 on 6 matching bases. Germline V lookup: CDR1 LNHDA, CDR2 SQIVND (reference sequence). Between the trimmed V and J ends, which lost 6 bases and 2 bases, there was a span of 11 bases. The CDR3 has 14 residues. DNA of the CDR3: TGTGCCAGTAGGAACAGGGATGGCAATCAGCCCCAGCATTTT. Translating gives CASRNRDGNQPQHF. Variable domain in full (rest from reference TRBV19 and TRBJ1-5): DGGITQSPKYLFRKEGQNVTLSCEQNLNHDAMYWYRQDPGQGLRLIYYSQIVNDFQKGDIAEGYSVSREKKESFPLTVTSAQKNPTAFYLCASRNRDGNQPQHFGDGTRLSIL.

V and J are TRBV27 and TRBJ2-7; D may be TRBD1 (5 bases). The ends were cut back, 6 bases at V and 3 bases at J, with 15 bases in the middle. The CDR3 length is 14 residues. Looked up from germline, CDR1 is MNHEY and CDR2 is SMNVEV (reference sequence). In DNA, the CDR3 is TGTGCCAGCAGCCCAAGACAGAACAGCTACGAGCAGTACTTC. Encoded protein: CASSPRQNSYEQYF.

The CDR3 sequence is CSVKRGTGGNTIYF. CDR3 bases: TGCAGCGTTAAAAGGGGGACAGGGGGAAACACCATATATTTT. The V gene is TRBV29-1, the J gene TRBJ1-3; 9 bases are a match to TRBD1. The ends lost 5 bases at V and 4 bases at J; junction bases unmatched: 6. Looked up from germline, CDR1 is SQVTM and CDR2 is ANQGSEA. This CDR3 comprises 14 residues.

The rearrangement uses TRBV19 and TRBJ2-2; D is possibly TRBD1 (5 bases). This CDR3 has 17 amino acids. Trimming took 5 bases from V and 6 from J, leaving 22 bases between them. Germline-derived CDR1 and CDR2 are LNHDA and SQIVND (reference sequence). The CDR3 here is CASSPRGGRASAGELFF. The CDR3, as DNA: TGTGCCAGTAGTCCCCGCGGCGGCAGGGCCAGCGCCGGGGAGCTGTTTTTT.

The chain joins TRBV7-2 to TRBJ1-1, with TRBD1 identical over 7 bases. The CDR3 spans 17 residues. Unmatched junction bases numbered 12, after V lost 4 bases and J lost 1 base. Germline V lookup: CDR1 SGHTA, CDR2 FQGNSA. CDR3 sequence: CASSYRQGGGGNTEAFF. CDR3 nucleotides: TGTGCCAGCAGCTACCGACAGGGAGGTGGGGGGAACACTGAAGCTTTCTTT. Together with reference TRBV7-2 and TRBJ1-1, the CDR3 gives the full variable domain: GAGVSQSPSNKVTEKGKDVELRCDPISGHTALYWYRQSLGQGLEFLIYFQGNSAPDKSGLPSDRFSAERTGGSVSTLTIQRTQQEDSAVYLCASSYRQGGGGNTEAFFGQGTRLTVV.

V is TRBV30 and J is TRBJ2-2, with TRBD1 identical over 9 bases. The CDR3 consists of 15 residues. Germline lookup yields CDR1 GTSNPN and CDR2 SVGIG (reference sequence). V dropped 0 bases and J dropped 7; count of bases not matched to a gene: 6. The CDR3 region has the DNA TGTGCCTGGAGTGTATTAACAGGGGGCCACGGGGAGCTGTTTTTT. Translation: CAWSVLTGGHGELFF.

The J gene is TRBJ1-6, the V gene TRBV6-2 or TRBV6-3; 7 bases match TRBD1. This CDR3 has 17 residues. Germline V gene sequence: CDR1 MNHEY, CDR2 SVGEGT. With 6 bases clipped from V and 0 bases from J, the junction kept 8 bases outside the gene matches. The CDR3 DNA follows: TGTGCCAGCAGCAATACGGGGACAGCCTCCTATAATTCACCCCTCCACTTT. This translates into CASSNTGTASYNSPLHF.

This chain joins TRBV9 and TRBJ2-6; 14 bases fit TRBD2. Unmatched junction bases numbered 3, after V lost 1 base and J lost 3 bases. This CDR3 is built from 18 residues. The germline gives CDR1 SGDLS, CDR2 YYNGEE. In nucleotides, the CDR3 is TGTGCCAGCAGCGTACTCGGGACTAGCGGGGGTGGGGCCAACGTCCTGACTTTC. Translated: CASSVLGTSGGGANVLTF. The full variable domain, its missing parts supplied by reference TRBV9 and TRBJ2-6, is DSGVTQTPKHLITATGQRVTLRCSPRSGDLSVYWYQQSLDQGLQFLIQYYNGEERAKGNILERFSAQQFPDLHSELNLSSLELGDSALYFCASSVLGTSGGGANVLTFGAGSRLTVL.

The chain combines TRBV27 with TRBJ1-1; possibly TRBD1 for D (5 bases). The CDR3 sequence is 15 residues long. Looked up from germline, CDR1 is MNHEY and CDR2 is SMNVEV (reference sequence). Trimming stripped 4 bases from V and 8 bases from J, with 20 bases between. CDR3 in amino acids: CASSYYPGGTEEAFF. The CDR3 region has the DNA TGTGCCAGCAGTTATTACCCGGGGGGGACTGAGGAAGCTTTCTTT.

The J gene is TRBJ1-1, the V gene TRBV5-1; perhaps TRBD1 as D (5 bases). The CDR3 sequence is 15 residues long. Germline CDR1 and CDR2: SGHRS and YFSETQ. Trimming took off 0 bases at V and 4 bases at J, with 13 bases between the two ends. CDR3 loop: CASSLGSTGSTEAFF. The DNA of the CDR3 is TGCGCCAGCAGCTTGGGAAGTACAGGCAGCACTGAAGCTTTCTTT.

The chain has TRBV5-4 and TRBJ1-2, with 7 nucleotides matching TRBD1. In germline, CDR1 is SGHNT, CDR2 YYREEE (reference sequence). V gave up 3 bases and J gave up 6 bases; unmatched junction bases: 11. This CDR3 is 15 amino acids long. The CDR3 is CASSSQGDASHGYTF. In DNA, the CDR3 is TGTGCCAGCAGCTCCCAGGGGGATGCAAGTCATGGCTACACCTTC.

The chain carries TRBV10-2 and TRBJ2-5; 7 positions match TRBD2. This CDR3 has 15 amino acids. V lost 6 bases and J lost 5; bases outside the gene matches: 12. Germline V lookup: CDR1 WSHSY, CDR2 SAAADI. This chain's CDR3 is CASSLAGLGRETQYF. The CDR3 coding sequence is TGCGCCAGCAGCTTAGCGGGCCTGGGGCGGGAGACCCAGTACTTC.

The chain uses TRBV7-3 and TRBJ2-5; TRBD2 matches 10 bases. V lost 1 base, J lost 5 bases, and 13 bases stayed unmatched. The CDR3 extends over 18 amino acids. Germline CDR1 reads SGHTA; CDR2 reads FQGTGA. The CDR3 protein is CASSLNPPSGGPRETQYF. The CDR3 region has the DNA TGTGCCAGCAGCTTAAACCCCCCTAGCGGGGGCCCGCGGGAGACCCAGTACTTC. The full variable domain, with the rest looked up from reference TRBV7-3 and TRBJ2-5, is GAGVSQTPSNKVTEKGKYVELRCDPISGHTALYWYRQSLGQGPEFLIYFQGTGAADDSGLPNDRFFAVRPEGSVSTLKIQRTERGDSAVYLCASSLNPPSGGPRETQYFGPGTRLLVL.

The chain employs TRBV5-6 and TRBJ1-1; the D gene is possibly TRBD1 (6 bases). The CDR3 is made up of 14 amino acids. Trimming removed 5 bases from V and 2 bases from J, with 13 bases in between. CDR1 SGHDT and CDR2 YYEEEE come from the germline V gene. This chain's CDR3 is CASSRTGKNTEAFF. CDR3 nucleotide sequence: TGTGCCAGCAGTCGAACAGGGAAAAACACTGAAGCTTTCTTT. Filled out from reference TRBV5-6 and TRBJ1-1, the complete variable domain reads DAGVTQSPTHLIKTRGQQVTLRCSPKSGHDTVSWYQQALGQGPQFIFQYYEEEERQRGNFPDRFSGHQFPNYSSELNVNALLLGDSALYLCASSRTGKNTEAFFGQGTRLTVV.

This sequence joins TRBV5-6 and TRBJ2-7; 11 bases line up with TRBD2. The CDR3 runs 17 residues. Per germline, CDR1 SGHDT and CDR2 YYEEEE. Trimming took 4 bases from V and 2 from J; bases not matched to a gene: 11. The CDR3 reads CASSSGLAGPRPYEQYF. CDR3 in DNA: TGTGCCAGCAGCAGCGGACTAGCGGGCCCCCGTCCCTACGAGCAGTACTTC.

The rearrangement links TRBV5-3 to TRBJ1-4; no firm D call. TRBV5-3 is annotated as an ORF whose role is uncertain. This CDR3 has 14 residues. V was clipped by 5 bases and J by 5 bases, with 13 bases between them. The CDR3 protein is CARSLNTGNEKLFF. Here the CDR3 DNA reads TGTGCCAGAAGTCTGAATACGGGGAATGAAAAACTGTTTTTT.

V is TRBV5-8 and J is TRBJ1-1, with 8 positions matching TRBD1. This CDR3 spans 18 amino acids. The germline V gene has CDR1 SGHTS and CDR2 YDEGEE. Trimming at V came to 4 bases and at J to 0 bases, leaving 14 bases not matched to a gene. CDR3 sequence reads: CASSMHPGGSIMNTEAFF. Here the CDR3 DNA reads TGTGCCAGCAGCATGCATCCAGGGGGCTCAATTATGAACACTGAAGCTTTCTTT.

The V gene is TRBV15, the J gene TRBJ1-5; D unclear. CDR1 is LNHNV, CDR2 YYDKDF, per germline (reference sequence). The ends were cut back, 0 bases at V and 2 bases at J, with 8 bases in the middle. CDR3 size: 15 residues. The CDR3 DNA reads as TGTGCCACCAGCAGAGATGGGAGGGGCAATCAGCCCCAGCATTTT. Its protein product is CATSRDGRGNQPQHF.

This chain connects TRBV6-5 to TRBJ1-2, with TRBD1 matching 9 bases. CDR3 size: 14 residues. The V gene end was trimmed by 6 bases and the J gene end by 5 bases; junction bases not matched to a gene: 7. Germline-derived CDR1 and CDR2 are MNHEY and SVGAGI. CDR3 sequence: CASRHRDREYGYTF. The DNA for the CDR3 is TGTGCCAGCAGGCACCGGGACAGGGAGTATGGCTACACCTTC.

This clone was picked up one time. The chain joins TRBV25-1 to TRBJ2-2; no clear D gene. The CDR3 consists of 12 residues. V lost 7 bases and J 7 bases, leaving 10 bases between the germline ends. CDR1 and CDR2 from the germline V gene are MGHDK and SYGVNS. The CDR3 sequence is CASKTKGGELFF. The CDR3 bases are TGTGCCAGCAAGACAAAAGGCGGGGAGCTGTTTTTT.